Described below is a single TCR beta chain sequence and its context. The antigen is unknown. This sample was taken from a study of blood T cells in healthy people across ages. Study observations and caveats: The CMV status of each donor remained undetermined, and this could have confounded shifts in expanded clonotypes.

Using a J-beta primer mix together with a sample-barcoded 5' primer, a second PCR was run for roughly 6 to 12 cycles. MiXCR, run by TCRdb on the 5' RACE reads, gives a single entry per CDR3 protein. Of fewer than 1.5 million distinct CDR3 sequences listed, roughly 40% are singletons. This CDR3 contains 16 residues. The V gene's germline CDR1 is MGHRA and CDR2 YSYEKL. Trimming took 1 base from V and 6 from J, leaving 16 bases between them. This sequence was found in a woman between 18 and 29 years old in good health. The source material was blood. The gene calls are TRBV4-1 and TRBJ1-5, with D maybe TRBD1 (5 bases). CDR3 protein: CASSQGGARDGQPQHF. CDR3 DNA sequence: TGCGCCAGCAGCCAAGGAGGGGCCAGGGATGGTCAGCCCCAGCATTTT.